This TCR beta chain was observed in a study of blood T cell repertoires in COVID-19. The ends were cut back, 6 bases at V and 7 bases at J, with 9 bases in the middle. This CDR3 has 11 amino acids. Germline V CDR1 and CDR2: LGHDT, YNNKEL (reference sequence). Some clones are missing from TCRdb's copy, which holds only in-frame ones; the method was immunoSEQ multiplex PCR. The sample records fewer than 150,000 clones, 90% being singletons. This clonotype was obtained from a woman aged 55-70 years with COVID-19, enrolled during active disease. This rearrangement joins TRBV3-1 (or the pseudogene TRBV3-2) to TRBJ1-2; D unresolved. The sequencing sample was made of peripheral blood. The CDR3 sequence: CASRERGGYTF. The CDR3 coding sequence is TGTGCCAGCAGAGAAAGAGGTGGCTACACCTTC.